Below, 27 T cell receptor beta chains from the same sample are listed, as sequenced in a study of CD8 T cells in Susac syndrome. An input of roughly 0.45 to 1 ug of RNA was subjected to reverse transcription using random hexamers. From the immunoSEQ multiplex PCR reads, TCRdb called clonotypes with MiXCR, one entry per CDR3 protein. The sample shows about 190,000 distinct CDR3 sequences, approximately 94% of them seen only once. The sequenced sample was CD4+ T cells from PBMCs. The receptors were gathered from a human donor with Susac syndrome.

The J gene is TRBJ2-7, the V gene TRBV20-1; no definite D call. Per the germline V gene, CDR1 is DFQATT and CDR2 is SNEGSKA (reference sequence). Trimming shortened V by 3 bases and J by 6 bases, and 9 bases separated the two germline ends. CDR3 length: 11 amino acids. CDR3 nucleotides: TGCAGTGCTAGGACGTATGGCGAGCAGTACTTC. Amino acid sequence: CSARTYGEQYF.

The chain's CDR3 is CSVGGGNQPQHF. The CDR3 bases are TGCAGCGTTGGGGGGGGGAATCAGCCCCAGCATTTT. The rearrangement uses TRBV29-1 and TRBJ1-5; D perhaps matches TRBD1 (5 bases). The V end lost 4 bases, the J end lost 4 bases, and 8 bases lay between the germline ends. Germline CDR1 and CDR2: SQVTM and ANQGSEA. CDR3 length: 12 residues.

This chain connects TRBV5-1 to TRBJ2-1; 7 nucleotides match TRBD1. Trimming cost V 0 bases and J 6 bases; bases outside gene matches: 6. This CDR3 has 15 amino acids. CDR1 is SGHRS and CDR2 is YFSETQ in the germline V gene. The CDR3 DNA follows: TGCGCCAGCAGCTTGGCGGGACAGCAAACCAATGAGCAGTTCTTC. Its protein is CASSLAGQQTNEQFF. The whole variable domain, filled in from reference TRBV5-1 and TRBJ2-1, reads KAGVTQTPRYLIKTRGQQVTLSCSPISGHRSVSWYQQTPGQGLQFLFEYFSETQRNKGNFPGRFSGRQFSNSRSEMNVSTLELGDSALYLCASSLAGQQTNEQFFGPGTRLTVL.

The rearrangement joins TRBV30 to TRBJ2-2; D remains ambiguous. Germline assignment: CDR1 GTSNPN and CDR2 SVGIG (reference sequence). V shed 0 bases and J shed 6 bases, with 8 bases lying between them. There are 13 residues in the CDR3. The CDR3 nucleotides are TGTGCCTGGAGTGTATTTGGGTCCGGGGAGCTGTTTTTT. Residues: CAWSVFGSGELFF.

The V and J genes are TRBV2 and TRBJ1-1; perhaps TRBD1 as D (5 bases). The CDR3 has 15 residues. The V end lost 5 bases, the J end lost 4 bases, and 17 bases lay between the germline ends. Germline CDR1 reads SNHLY; CDR2 reads FYNNEI. CDR3 bases: TGTGCCAGCAGTCCCCGGGCCTCCGGGGGCACTGAAGCTTTCTTT. This encodes CASSPRASGGTEAFF.

V gene TRBV20-1 combines with J gene TRBJ2-5, with 8 positions matching TRBD1. This CDR3 is built from 14 residues. J gave up 1 base and V 1 base, and 2 bases lay outside the gene matches. Germline V lookup: CDR1 DFQATT, CDR2 SNEGSKA (reference sequence). This CDR3 reads CSARGDRIQETQYF. CDR3 nucleotides: TGCAGTGCTAGAGGGGACAGGATCCAAGAGACCCAGTACTTC.

The V call is TRBV5-1, the J call TRBJ2-7; TRBD1 matches 7 bases. After removal of 4 bases from V and 2 bases from J, the junction contained 6 bases not matched to a gene. Germline assignment: CDR1 SGHRS and CDR2 YFSETQ. CDR3 length: 14 residues. CDR3 sequence (DNA): TGCGCCAGCAGCGAACAAGGGACAGCCTACGAGCAGTACTTC. It specifies CASSEQGTAYEQYF.

This sequence joins TRBV2 and TRBJ2-7, with no clear D. The CDR3 has 12 amino acids. The germline gives CDR1 SNHLY, CDR2 FYNNEI. Trimming shortened V by 4 bases and J by 5 bases, and 9 bases separated the two germline ends. The CDR3 protein is CASSGVPHEQYF. The DNA of the CDR3 is TGTGCCAGCAGTGGGGTTCCGCACGAGCAGTACTTC.

The J gene is TRBJ1-2, the V gene TRBV12-3 or TRBV12-4; 8 bases map to TRBD1. J lost 4 bases, V lost 6 bases, and 7 bases had no gene match. CDR3 length: 14 amino acids. The CDR3 nucleotides are TGTGCCAGCAGGGTTACAGGGGGGATCTATGGCTACACCTTC. Translated: CASRVTGGIYGYTF.

This chain connects TRBV2 to TRBJ2-7; D possibly corresponds to TRBD2 (6 bases). This CDR3 has 17 amino acids. The germline CDR1 and CDR2 sequences are SNHLY and FYNNEI. V was trimmed by 3 bases and J by 2 bases, leaving 20 bases between them. The CDR3 coding sequence is TGTGCCAGCAGTGAGGGGGGAGTGTCCGGGGCTGCCTACGAGCAGTACTTC. Translating it yields CASSEGGVSGAAYEQYF.

This chain connects TRBV6-5 to TRBJ2-2; TRBD1 matches 10 bases. Losses at the gene ends were 6 bases for V and 6 bases for J; bases not matched to a gene: 4. Germline lookup yields CDR1 MNHEY and CDR2 SVGAGI. This CDR3 spans 14 amino acids. CDR3 protein: CASRGQGNAGELFF. The CDR3 DNA sequence: TGTGCCAGCAGGGGACAGGGGAATGCCGGGGAGCTGTTTTTT.

The chain recombines TRBV2 with TRBJ2-6; tentatively, D is TRBD1 (6 bases). The V end was cut by 5 bases, the J end by 0 bases, with 8 bases between. This CDR3 has 15 residues. Germline lookup yields CDR1 SNHLY and CDR2 FYNNEI. As DNA, the CDR3 is TGTGCCAGCAGTTACAGGGTCTCTGGGGCCAACGTCCTGACTTTC. Translating gives CASSYRVSGANVLTF.

The genes are TRBV20-1 and TRBJ1-6; D is possibly TRBD1 (5 bases). Germline loops: CDR1 DFQATT, CDR2 SNEGSKA (reference sequence). The CDR3 spans 13 residues. The germline V and J ends were trimmed by 3 bases and 8 bases, with 11 bases remaining between them. The CDR3, as DNA: TGCAGTGCTAGTCTCCAGGGAGATTCACCCCTCCACTTT. This gives the protein CSASLQGDSPLHF.

The chain couples TRBV21-1 to TRBJ1-2; TRBD1, the D gene given by the table, was not confirmed from the DNA. TRBV21-1 is reported as a pseudogene. The CDR3 is 15 residues long. The CDR3 loop reads CASSGRQGLNYGYTF. The CDR3 DNA reads TGTGCCAGCAGCGGGCGACAGGGGCTAAACTATGGCTACACCTTC.

V is TRBV6-2 or TRBV6-3 and J is TRBJ2-3, with 7 bases matching TRBD1. The CDR3 runs to 14 residues. J was trimmed by 3 bases and V by 10 bases; bases with no gene match: 10. CDR1 and CDR2 (germline): MNHEY, SVGEGT. The DNA of the CDR3 is TGTGCCACCAAGACAGGGATAGTTACAGATACGCAGTATTTT. Translation: CATKTGIVTDTQYF.

The chain joins TRBV20-1 to TRBJ1-1; D is possibly TRBD1 (5 bases). Germline V CDR1 and CDR2: DFQATT, SNEGSKA (reference sequence). The CDR3 has 15 amino acids. Trimming removed 3 bases from V and 0 bases from J, with 14 bases in between. For the CDR3, the DNA is TGCAGTGCTAGTATGGGAAGGGGCATGAACACTGAAGCTTTCTTT. This sequence encodes CSASMGRGMNTEAFF.

This CDR3 reads CSVELGTGPTEAFF. CDR3 DNA sequence: TGCAGCGTTGAACTCGGGACAGGACCCACTGAAGCTTTCTTT. The rearrangement uses TRBV29-1 and TRBJ1-1; 8 positions agree with TRBD1. Germline lookup yields CDR1 SQVTM and CDR2 ANQGSEA. The CDR3 spans 14 residues. V shed 2 bases and J 4 bases; nucleotides not matched to a gene: 6. Full variable domain (outside the CDR3, taken from reference TRBV29-1 and TRBJ1-1): SAVISQKPSRDICQRGTSLTIQCQVDSQVTMMFWYRQQPGQSLTLIATANQGSEATYESGFVIDKFPISRPNLTFSTLTVSNMSPEDSSIYLCSVELGTGPTEAFFGQGTRLTVV.

The chain links TRBV30 to TRBJ1-2; TRBD1 might be the D (5 bases). Germline CDR1 and CDR2: GTSNPN and SVGIG (reference sequence). This CDR3 has 13 amino acids. The V gene lost 1 base and the J gene lost 8 bases, with 14 bases spanning the gap. The CDR3 here is CAWSARTPKGYTF. The CDR3 nucleotides are TGTGCCTGGAGTGCCCGGACACCTAAAGGCTACACCTTC. The full variable domain, with the rest looked up from reference TRBV30 and TRBJ1-2, is SQTIHQWPATLVQPVGSPLSLECTVEGTSNPNLYWYRQAAGRGLQLLFYSVGIGQISSEVPQNLSASRPQDRQFILSSKKLLLSDSGFYLCAWSARTPKGYTFGSGTRLTVV.

The V call is TRBV9, the J call TRBJ1-2, with D maybe TRBD1 (5 bases). V was cut by 4 bases and J by 8 bases, with 18 bases left in between. The CDR3 has 14 amino acids. From germline, CDR1 is SGDLS and CDR2 YYNGEE. For the CDR3, the DNA is TGTGCCAGCAGCCTGGGGGGGGTTTCTGGCGGCTACACCTTC. It specifies CASSLGGVSGGYTF.

This chain uses TRBV30 with TRBJ2-7; 9 nucleotides line up with TRBD1. CDR1 is GTSNPN, CDR2 SVGIG, per germline (reference sequence). The CDR3 runs to 14 residues. V gave up 3 bases and J gave up 0 bases; unmatched junction bases: 3. Written as DNA, the CDR3 is TGTGCCTGGAGCGACAGGGGGGACTCCTACGAGCAGTACTTC. Its translation: CAWSDRGDSYEQYF.

The chain recombines TRBV9 with TRBJ2-7; D might be TRBD2 (6 bases). Per the germline V gene, CDR1 is SGDLS and CDR2 is YYNGEE. V was cut by 1 base and J by 1 base, with 9 bases left in between. The length of the CDR3 is 14 residues. CDR3 sequence reads: CASSVNGGSYEQYF. The CDR3 DNA sequence: TGTGCCAGCAGCGTAAACGGGGGTTCCTACGAGCAGTACTTC.

The DNA for the CDR3 is TGCAGTGCCCCACTCCTAGAGAACACTGAAGCTTTCTTT. Its protein is CSAPLLENTEAFF. The rearrangement joins TRBV20-1 to TRBJ1-1; no definite D call. V gave up 6 bases and J gave up 1 base, with 12 bases separating them. This CDR3 is 13 amino acids long. Germline CDR1 reads DFQATT; CDR2 reads SNEGSKA (reference sequence).

The chain uses TRBV7-8 and TRBJ1-1, with TRBD1 matching 8 bases. The germline CDR1 and CDR2 sequences are SGHVS and FQNEAQ. The CDR3 is 15 amino acids. V gave up 1 base and J gave up 7 bases; unmatched junction bases: 8. The CDR3 here is CASSLVVEGTGEAFF. The CDR3 region has the DNA TGTGCCAGCAGCTTAGTAGTAGAGGGGACAGGTGAAGCTTTCTTT.

This rearrangement joins TRBV5-6 to TRBJ1-1; no definite D call. Germline loops: CDR1 SGHDT, CDR2 YYEEEE. This CDR3 contains 13 residues. V shed 3 bases and J shed 4 bases, with 10 bases lying between them. CDR3 loop: CASSSTLVTEAFF. CDR3 sequence (DNA): TGTGCCAGCAGCTCGACCTTGGTCACTGAAGCTTTCTTT.

The chain is built from TRBV30 and TRBJ1-1, with a tentative D call TRBD1 (6 bases). The V and J ends lost 1 base and 4 bases respectively, with 16 bases between them. This CDR3 spans 15 amino acids. CDR1 GTSNPN and CDR2 SVGIG come from the germline V gene (reference sequence). In DNA form, the CDR3 reads TGTGCCTGGAGTGATAAGGGGACAAGCCCCACTGAAGCTTTCTTT. As protein: CAWSDKGTSPTEAFF.

J is TRBJ2-2 and V is TRBV2; unclear D gene. V was clipped by 1 base and J by 4 bases, with 10 bases between them. The CDR3 runs to 15 residues. The V gene's germline CDR1 is SNHLY and CDR2 FYNNEI. CDR3 bases: TGTGCCAGCAGTGAAGACCAAATCACCACCGGGGAGCTGTTTTTT. It translates to CASSEDQITTGELFF.

This chain uses TRBV27 with TRBJ1-1; possible D gene TRBD1, 6 bases. The CDR3 sequence is 14 residues long. CDR1 and CDR2 (germline): MNHEY, SMNVEV (reference sequence). The V end lost 7 bases, the J end lost 0 bases, and 12 bases lay between the germline ends. The CDR3 protein is CASTPQGLNTEAFF. CDR3 bases: TGTGCCAGCACCCCACAGGGCCTGAACACTGAAGCTTTCTTT.